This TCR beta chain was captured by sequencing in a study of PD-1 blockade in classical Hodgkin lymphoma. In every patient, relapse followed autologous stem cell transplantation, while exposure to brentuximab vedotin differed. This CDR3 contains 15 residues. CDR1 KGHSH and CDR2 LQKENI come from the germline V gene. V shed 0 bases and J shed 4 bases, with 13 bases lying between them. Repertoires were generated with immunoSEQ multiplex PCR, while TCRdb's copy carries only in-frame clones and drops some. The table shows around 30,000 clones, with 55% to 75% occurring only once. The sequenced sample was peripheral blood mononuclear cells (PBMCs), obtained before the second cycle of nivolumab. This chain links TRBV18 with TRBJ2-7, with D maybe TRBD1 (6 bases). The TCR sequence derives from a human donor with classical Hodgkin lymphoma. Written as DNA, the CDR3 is TGTGCCAGCTCACCACCCGCCGGGCAGGGGTACGAGCAGTACTTC. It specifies CASSPPAGQGYEQYF.